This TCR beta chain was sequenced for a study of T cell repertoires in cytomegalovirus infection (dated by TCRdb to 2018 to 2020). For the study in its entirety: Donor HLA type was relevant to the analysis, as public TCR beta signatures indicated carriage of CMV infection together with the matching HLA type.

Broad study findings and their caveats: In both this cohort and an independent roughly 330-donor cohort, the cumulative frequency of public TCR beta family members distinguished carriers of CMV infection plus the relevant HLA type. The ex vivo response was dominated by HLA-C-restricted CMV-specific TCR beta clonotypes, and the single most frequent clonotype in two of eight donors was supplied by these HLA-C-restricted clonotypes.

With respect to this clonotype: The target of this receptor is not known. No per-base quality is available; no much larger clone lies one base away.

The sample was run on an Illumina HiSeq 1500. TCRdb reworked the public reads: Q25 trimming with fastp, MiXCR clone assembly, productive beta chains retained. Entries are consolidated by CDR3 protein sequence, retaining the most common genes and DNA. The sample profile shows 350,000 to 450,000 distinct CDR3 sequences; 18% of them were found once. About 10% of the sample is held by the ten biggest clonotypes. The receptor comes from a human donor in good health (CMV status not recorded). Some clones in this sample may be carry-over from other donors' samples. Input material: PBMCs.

The nucleotide sequence is given as TGTGCCAGCAGCTTAATTAGTTCACCCCTCCACTTT. Its protein reads: CASSLISSPLHF. The chain employs TRBV5-6 and TRBJ1-6, with no confident D gene call. The cysteine opens and the phenylalanine closes a CDR3 of 12 amino acids. Only CDR3 DNA remains: 36 bases, in frame from the first base. Taken from the germline V gene, the CDR1 and CDR2 loops are SGHDT and YYEEEE. The junction carries 6 bases between V and J, which are trimmed by 2 bases and 9 bases respectively.